This T cell receptor beta chain was sequenced in a study of cytomegalovirus exposure and HLA in healthy donors (dated by TCRdb to the late 2010s). About the full investigation: According to a later analysis, one platform produced both the approximately 110 validation repertoires and the roughly 660 repertoires of the first cohort. The study aimed to test whether cataloging public T cell receptors could reveal signatures of past pathogen exposure. Along with the roughly 710-subject first cohort, a separate validation cohort of some 130 different subjects was used. To predict cytomegalovirus infection status, the study combined high-throughput TCR immunosequencing, statistical association of individual TCRs with disease status, and machine learning. Results and caveats for the whole study, not just this receptor: The study gave a list of 150 to 200 TCR beta chains associated with cytomegalovirus. In both the original and validation cohorts, the classifier was reported to diagnose cytomegalovirus status with high specificity and sensitivity. The validation cohort had no HLA typing available for a later analysis, so co-occurrence within that cohort was assessed over all 110 or so repertoires. The authors suggested that the approach could potentially be extended to other disease states and immunological phenotypes. In vitro tests confirmed that three of the cytomegalovirus-associated TCR beta chains recognize cytomegalovirus antigens. Of the cluster scores, roughly 95% were above 0 in a later analysis, which found that TCRs clustered in the first cohort also tended to co-occur in the 120 or so validation repertoires. Most TCR sequences were seen in very few donors, while some public TCRs were found in many individuals.

The donors were included in the validation cohort of over a hundred subjects, a group kept apart from the roughly 670-subject first cohort. Sequences SGDLS (CDR1) and YYNGEE (CDR2) are obtained from the germline V gene. The CDR3 spans 14 residues, from the cysteine through the phenylalanine. Left in the record is the CDR3 DNA by itself, 42 bases read in frame from the first base. Trimming takes 3 bases from V and 0 bases from J, and the germline ends sit 9 bases apart. The library was generated by the immunoSEQ multiplex PCR assay. As for how the authors treated the data: To diagnose cytomegalovirus status from the catalog of TCR beta chain sequences, a statistical classification framework was built. What TCRdb holds here is the immuneACCESS table cut down to in-frame rearrangements. Part of the clones is not present; checked against another copy, under half of the missing clones reflect an unresolved V gene, and the others are unexplained. The V and J calls and the clone size are those of that table, but D and trimming were determined from the DNA. This sample lists about 250,000 clones; roughly 87% were detected once. About 12% of the sample is in the top ten clones.

For this clone: The clone's antigen remains unknown. It has no much larger one-base neighbor in the sample; base qualities were not kept.

Specimen: PBMCs. The receptor comes from a man in his late teens or twenties in good health and CMV-seropositive. The sequence is built from TRBV9 and TRBJ2-5; the D gene cannot be resolved beyond TRBD1 or TRBD2, each matching 6 bases. The DNA is TGTGCCAGCAGCGGTGGGGGGCACCAAGAGACCCAGTACTTC. Its coded protein is CASSGGGHQETQYF.